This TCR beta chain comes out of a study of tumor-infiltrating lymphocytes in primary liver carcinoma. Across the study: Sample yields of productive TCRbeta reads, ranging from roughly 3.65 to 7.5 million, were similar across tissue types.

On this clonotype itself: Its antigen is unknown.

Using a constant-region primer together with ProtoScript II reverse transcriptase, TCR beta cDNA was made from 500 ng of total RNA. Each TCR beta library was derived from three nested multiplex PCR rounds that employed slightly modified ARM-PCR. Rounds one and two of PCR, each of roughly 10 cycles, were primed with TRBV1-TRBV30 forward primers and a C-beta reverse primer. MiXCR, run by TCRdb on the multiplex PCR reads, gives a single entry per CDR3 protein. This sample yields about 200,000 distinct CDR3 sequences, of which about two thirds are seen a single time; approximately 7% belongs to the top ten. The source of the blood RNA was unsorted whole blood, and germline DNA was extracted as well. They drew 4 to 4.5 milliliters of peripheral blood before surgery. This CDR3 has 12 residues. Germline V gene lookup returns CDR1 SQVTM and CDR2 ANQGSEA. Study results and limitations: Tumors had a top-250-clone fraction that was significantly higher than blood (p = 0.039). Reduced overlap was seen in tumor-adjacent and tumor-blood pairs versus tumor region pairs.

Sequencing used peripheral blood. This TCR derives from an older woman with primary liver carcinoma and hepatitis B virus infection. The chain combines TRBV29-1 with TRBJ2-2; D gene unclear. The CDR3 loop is CSSPEHTGELFF. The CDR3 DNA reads TGCAGTTCACCAGAACACACCGGGGAGCTGTTTTTT.